The rows below give T cell receptor beta chains drawn from one sample of a study of identical twins. TCRdb independently ran MiXCR on the 5' RACE reads; one entry per CDR3 protein. There are some 560,000 distinct CDR3 sequences in the sample; around a tenth occur only once, and under 3% lies in the top ten. These data also featured in a second study, about yellow fever vaccine responses in identical twins.

Sequencing used PBMCs. The source of these receptors is a woman between 18 and 29 years old in good health. CDR3s include the opening cysteine and the closing phenylalanine or tryptophan. Fields, in order: J gene, clone size, V gene, D gene, CDR3 DNA, CDR3 protein. A D gene is named only where the DNA matches it firmly. Size values are once, few and many counts, or a class for expanded clones, and some rows have none.

>TRBJ2-7|many|TRBV6-5|-
TGTGCCAGCAGTTACCTCAGTTCCCCCTACGAGCAGTACTTC
CASSYLSSPYEQYF
>TRBJ2-1|few|TRBV6-2/TRBV6-3|-
TGTGCCACCACCCGTCGCGGCCTAGGGGAGCAGTTCTTC
CATTRRGLGEQFF
>TRBJ2-2|-|TRBV12-3/TRBV12-4|-
TGTGCCAGCAGTTTCGACGTGGCAGGAACGAACACCGGGGAGCTGTTTTTT
CASSFDVAGTNTGELFF
>TRBJ2-7|few|TRBV6-2/TRBV6-3|-
TGTGCCAGCAATCGAGGGACTCCAGCGTACTACGAGCAGTACTTC
CASNRGTPAYYEQYF
>TRBJ1-5|many|TRBV10-3|-
TGTGCCATCAGTGAGTCCGCCGGACAGCCCCAGCATTTT
CAISESAGQPQHF
>TRBJ2-5|many|TRBV7-3|-
TGTGCCAGCAGCTTTTCTCCGGGGACCCAGTACTTC
CASSFSPGTQYF
>TRBJ2-3|-|TRBV29-1|-
TGCAGCCACAAGTCTCCTAGCACAGATACGCAGTATTTT
CSHKSPSTDTQYF
>TRBJ2-7|few|TRBV28|-
TGTGCCAGCAGTTTAACTACCCCCTACGAGCAGTACTTC
CASSLTTPYEQYF
>TRBJ2-2|-|TRBV20-1|TRBD2
TGCAGTGCTAGAGGCGGGACTAGCGGGAGGTTAAGCCCGAACACCGGGGAGCTGTTTTTT
CSARGGTSGRLSPNTGELFF
>TRBJ2-2|few|TRBV12-3/TRBV12-4|-
TGTGCCAGCAGAATCACCGGGGAGCTGTTTTTT
CASRITGELFF
>TRBJ2-7|many|TRBV2|-
TGTGCCAGCAGTGGAACAGGTACATCCTACGAGCAGTACTTC
CASSGTGTSYEQYF
>TRBJ2-7|many|TRBV3-1|-
TGTGCCAGCAGCCATCGACTGGATAGACAATACGAGCAGTACTTC
CASSHRLDRQYEQYF
>TRBJ2-2|few|TRBV6-2/TRBV6-3|-
TGTGCCAGCACCGTGTATCCCGGGGAGCTGTTTTTT
CASTVYPGELFF
>TRBJ2-7|few|TRBV3-1|-
TGTGCCAGCAGCCTCACGACCGTGCCCTCCTACGAGCAGTACTTC
CASSLTTVPSYEQYF
>TRBJ2-7|-|TRBV27|TRBD1
TGTGCCAGCACTCGGACAGGGGGAGGGAACGAGCAGTACTTC
CASTRTGGGNEQYF
>TRBJ2-5|many|TRBV20-1|-
TGCAGTGCTTTGGCGCGGCTGCAAGAGACCCAGTACTTC
CSALARLQETQYF
>TRBJ2-5|-|TRBV20-1|TRBD2
TGCAGTGCACAGAGATCTAGCGGCGGGAGGGGGACCCAGTACTTC
CSAQRSSGGRGTQYF
>TRBJ2-1|once|TRBV7-9|-
TGTGCCAGCAGCCCGAGGGGTGGGAGCTCCTACAATGAGCAGTTCTTC
CASSPRGGSSYNEQFF
>TRBJ1-6|-|TRBV30|-
TGTGCCGCCAGGGAGAATTCACCCCTCCACTTT
CAARENSPLHF
>TRBJ2-5|many|TRBV11-2|TRBD1
TGTGCCAGCAGCTTAGGGGACAGGGATCAAGAGACCCAGTACTTC
CASSLGDRDQETQYF
>TRBJ2-1|many|TRBV7-9|TRBD2
TGTGCCAGCAGCTTAACTAGCGGGGGGGTAAATGAGCAGTTCTTC
CASSLTSGGVNEQFF
>TRBJ2-1|few|TRBV18|-
TGTGCCAGCTCACCACCCGGACTACAGGAGCAGTTCTTC
CASSPPGLQEQFF
>TRBJ1-6|few|TRBV18|TRBD1
TGTGCCAGCTCCTTAACGACAGGGGTGGATTCACCCCTCCACTTT
CASSLTTGVDSPLHF
>TRBJ2-3|many|TRBV29-1|TRBD2
TGCAGCGGCCGCGCTAGCGGGGGATTCACAGATACGCAGTATTTT
CSGRASGGFTDTQYF
>TRBJ2-5|many|TRBV29-1|-
TGCAGCGTTGAAGATCACAGGCTAGGGGAGACCCAGTACTTC
CSVEDHRLGETQYF
>TRBJ2-7|many|TRBV27|TRBD2
TGTGCCAGCAGTTACGGACTAGCTAATGAGCAGTACTTC
CASSYGLANEQYF
>TRBJ2-1|few|TRBV12-3/TRBV12-4|-
TGTGCCAGCAGTTTCTTCCCGGGACGGACTATCAATGAGCAGTTCTTC
CASSFFPGRTINEQFF